This T cell receptor (beta chain) was captured in a study of T cell changes during pregnancy in multiple sclerosis. The method was immunoSEQ multiplex PCR; TCRdb's version includes in-frame clones alone and lacks a portion of them. The sample includes tens of thousands of clones, 85% to 95% of them seen just once. Per germline, CDR1 ENHRY and CDR2 SYGVKD. The CDR3 is 14 amino acids. V was clipped by 5 bases and J by 5 bases, with 13 bases between them. Source: peripheral blood, taken after pregnancy. This TCR was sampled from a female donor with multiple sclerosis, enrolled in a pregnancy study. The V and J genes are TRBV10-3 and TRBJ2-1; maybe TRBD1 (6 bases). Here the CDR3 DNA reads TGTGCCATCAGTATAACCGGGACAAACAATGAGCAGTTCTTC. Translated, it gives CAISITGTNNEQFF.